This T cell receptor (beta chain) was sequenced during a study of CD8+ T cells in alopecia areata. Whole-study context: Tofacitinib exposure lasted 6 to 18 months, followed by 6 months off drug.

This clone was recorded a few times. Its antigen remains unknown. TCR sequencing used cDNA made by reverse transcription of extracted RNA. Method: immunoSEQ multiplex PCR; TCRdb's copy keeps in-frame clones and lacks some. The sample comprises about 120,000 clones, 53% of which are singletons, and just over 0.45% rests with the top ten. General study results and limits: Among the 100 top clones, expanded CD8+ clones, like scalp clonality, were significantly decreased by tofacitinib.

Treatment of the sample: oral pan-JAK inhibitor, 5-10 mg twice daily. The CDR3 is 13 amino acids. V lost 4 bases, J lost 6 bases, and 6 bases stayed unmatched. Germline V CDR1 and CDR2: SGHNT, YENEEA. The chain is built from TRBV11-3 and TRBJ2-7; 7 nucleotides match TRBD2. This TCR was sampled from a human donor with alopecia areata. Source: CD4+ T cells sorted from blood, taken at week 4, from a patient treated with tofacitinib. CDR3 bases: TGTGCCAGCAGCTCCTCGGGGGGATCCGAGCAGTACTTC. It is translated as CASSSSGGSEQYF.